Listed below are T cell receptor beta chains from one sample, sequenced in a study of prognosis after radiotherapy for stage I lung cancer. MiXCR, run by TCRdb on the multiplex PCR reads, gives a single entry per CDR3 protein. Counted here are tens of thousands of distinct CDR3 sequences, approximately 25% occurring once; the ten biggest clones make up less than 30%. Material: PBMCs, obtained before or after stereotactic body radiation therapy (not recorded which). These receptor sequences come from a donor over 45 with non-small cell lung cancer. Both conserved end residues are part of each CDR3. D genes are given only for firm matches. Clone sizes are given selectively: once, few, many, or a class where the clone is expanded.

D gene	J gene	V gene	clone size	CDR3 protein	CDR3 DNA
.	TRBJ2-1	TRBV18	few	CASSPLVGRGPYNEQFF	TGTGCCAGCTCACCACTGGTAGGCCGGGGGCCGTACAATGAGCAGTTCTTC
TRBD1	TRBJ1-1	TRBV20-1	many	CSARERGPGRFKGNTEAFF	TGCAGTGCTAGAGAAAGGGGGCCAGGGCGGTTCAAGGGGAACACTGAAGCTTTCTTT
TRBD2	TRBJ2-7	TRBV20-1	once	CSARAGVREMSEQYF	TGCAGTGCTAGAGCGGGGGTGCGGGAGATGTCCGAGCAGTACTTC
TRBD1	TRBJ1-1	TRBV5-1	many	CASSLQGEGTEAFF	TGCGCCAGCAGCTTACAGGGGGAAGGCACTGAAGCTTTCTTT
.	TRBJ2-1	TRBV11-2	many	CASSVSAGDYEQFF	TGTGCCAGCAGCGTCTCCGCCGGTGACTACGAGCAGTTCTTC
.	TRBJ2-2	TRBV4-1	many	CASSQVITNGELFF	TGCGCCAGCAGCCAAGTAATAACGAACGGGGAGCTGTTTTTT
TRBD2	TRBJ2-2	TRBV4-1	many	CASSLSGLAHTGELFF	TGCGCCAGCAGCCTCTCGGGACTAGCCCACACCGGGGAGCTGTTTTTT
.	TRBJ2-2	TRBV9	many	CASSVGLINTGELFF	TGTGCCAGCAGCGTAGGGCTAATTAACACCGGGGAGCTGTTTTTT
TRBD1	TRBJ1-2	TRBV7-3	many	CASSPGQGGGYTF	TGTGCCAGCAGCCCAGGACAGGGAGGAGGCTACACCTTC
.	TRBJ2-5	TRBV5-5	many	CASSFDRNLQETQYF	TGTGCCAGCAGCTTCGACAGGAATCTCCAAGAGACCCAGTACTTC
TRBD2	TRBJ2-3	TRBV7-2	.	CASSLGDSGGLTDTQYF	TGTGCCAGCAGCTTAGGAGATAGCGGGGGCCTCACAGATACGCAGTATTTT
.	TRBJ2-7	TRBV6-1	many	CASKDLTYEQYF	TGTGCCAGCAAGGACCTAACCTACGAGCAGTACTTC
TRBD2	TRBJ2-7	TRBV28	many	CATGGAVEQYF	TGTGCCACGGGGGGGGCGGTCGAGCAGTACTTC
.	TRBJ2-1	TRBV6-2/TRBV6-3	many	CASWIYNEQFF	TGTGCCAGCTGGATATACAATGAGCAGTTCTTC
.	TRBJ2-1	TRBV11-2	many	CASSLGGSSNEQFF	TGTGCCAGCAGCTTAGGAGGTAGCTCCAATGAGCAGTTCTTC
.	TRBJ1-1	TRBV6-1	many	CASIDGGLITEAFF	TGTGCCAGCATAGATGGGGGGCTGATCACTGAAGCTTTCTTT
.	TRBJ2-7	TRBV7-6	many	CASSQPYSRSSYEQYF	TGTGCCAGCAGCCAACCCTACAGCCGGTCAAGCTACGAGCAGTACTTC
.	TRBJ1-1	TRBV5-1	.	CASSPGRVKAEAFF	TGCGCCAGCAGCCCGGGGCGGGTGAAGGCTGAAGCTTTCTTT
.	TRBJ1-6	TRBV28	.	CASRSLADSVNSPLHF	TGTGCCAGCAGATCCCTCGCGGACAGTGTGAATTCACCCCTCCACTTT